What follows are 22 T cell receptor beta chains derived from one specimen sequenced in a study of blood T cell repertoires in COVID-19. Using immunoSEQ multiplex PCR, the repertoire was profiled, and TCRdb retains in-frame clones only, with some absent. The sample carries tens of thousands of clones, 82% recorded once. Source material: peripheral blood. Source of these receptors: a human donor in a cohort sampled during active COVID-19.

The CDR3 DNA sequence: TGCAGTGCTAGTTCAGGGGATTTTAACTATGGCTACACCTTC. This codes for CSASSGDFNYGYTF. The rearrangement uses TRBV20-1 and TRBJ1-2; maybe TRBD1 (6 bases). Germline values: CDR1 DFQATT, CDR2 SNEGSKA (reference sequence). Trimming left V 3 bases short and J 1 base short, with 12 bases between. This CDR3 has 14 amino acids.

This sequence joins TRBV9 and TRBJ1-5, with D maybe TRBD1 (5 bases). The germline V and J ends were trimmed by 0 bases and 9 bases, with 10 bases remaining between them. The CDR3 has 13 amino acids. Germline CDR1 reads SGDLS; CDR2 reads YYNGEE. CDR3 loop: CASSVDVGRPQHF. The CDR3 DNA is TGTGCCAGCAGCGTAGACGTGGGGCGGCCCCAGCATTTT.

V and J are TRBV18 and TRBJ2-1; tentatively, D is TRBD2 (6 bases). Germline loops: CDR1 KGHSH, CDR2 LQKENI. This CDR3 region has 16 residues. V was cut by 6 bases and J by 9 bases, with 24 bases left in between. The CDR3: CASSPSGRVRNGEQFF. The DNA of the CDR3 is TGTGCCAGCTCTCCGAGCGGGCGGGTACGTAATGGTGAGCAGTTCTTC.

This chain joins TRBV19 and TRBJ1-5, with TRBD1 matching over 12 bases. The trim removed 7 bases at V and 4 bases at J, leaving 8 bases unmatched. The CDR3 is 16 amino acids. Germline V CDR1 and CDR2: LNHDA, SQIVND (reference sequence). The CDR3 sequence is CASTLGTGGSNQPQHF. The CDR3 DNA reads as TGTGCCAGTACCCTAGGGACAGGGGGCTCGAATCAGCCCCAGCATTTT.

This clone was found a few times. The J gene is TRBJ2-7, the V gene TRBV13; a weak D match, TRBD2 (7 bases). Germline values: CDR1 PRHDT, CDR2 FYEKMQ (reference sequence). Trimming pared 6 bases from V and 0 bases from J, leaving 15 bases between. This CDR3 has 15 residues. CDR3 DNA: TGTGCCAGCAGACATCGGGGGGCGAACTCCTACGAGCAGTACTTC. Translating gives CASRHRGANSYEQYF.

CDR3 DNA: TGCGCCAGCAGTTCCGGGACAGGCCAAGAGACCCAGTACTTC. Translation gives CASSSGTGQETQYF. The chain combines TRBV5-1 with TRBJ2-5; 8 nucleotides align to TRBD1. This CDR3 spans 14 amino acids. CDR1 SGHRS and CDR2 YFSETQ come from the germline V gene. V dropped 5 bases and J dropped 1; count of bases not matched to a gene: 4. Based on the CDR3 plus reference TRBV5-1 and TRBJ2-5, the full variable domain is KAGVTQTPRYLIKTRGQQVTLSCSPISGHRSVSWYQQTPGQGLQFLFEYFSETQRNKGNFPGRFSGRQFSNSRSEMNVSTLELGDSALYLCASSSGTGQETQYFGPGTRLLVL.

The chain employs TRBV27 and TRBJ1-6; D unclear. V was trimmed by 2 bases and J by 8 bases, leaving 10 bases between them. This CDR3 is built from 14 residues. Germline-derived CDR1 and CDR2 are MNHEY and SMNVEV (reference sequence). CDR3 nucleotides: TGTGCCAGCAGTTTACCAGGTCTTTATTCACCCCTCCACTTT. Translation gives CASSLPGLYSPLHF.

V and J are TRBV5-4 and TRBJ2-7; 7 positions match TRBD1. Germline CDR1 reads SGHNT; CDR2 reads YYREEE (reference sequence). Trimming at V came to 2 bases and at J to 3 bases, leaving 5 bases not matched to a gene. The CDR3 covers 14 residues. DNA of the CDR3: TGTGCCAGCAGCTTTTTGGGACAGATCTACGAGCAGTACTTC. Its protein product is CASSFLGQIYEQYF.

This sequence joins TRBV5-1 and TRBJ1-2; the D gene is possibly TRBD1 (5 bases). Germline CDR1 SGHRS, CDR2 YFSETQ. The CDR3 is 14 residues long. Trimming took off 4 bases at V and 1 base at J, with 11 bases between the two ends. CDR3 DNA sequence: TGCGCCAGCAGCATAGACAGTTTTAACTATGGCTACACCTTC. It translates to CASSIDSFNYGYTF.

The chain employs TRBV7-9 and TRBJ2-7; TRBD1 matches at 7 bases. The CDR3 totals 16 residues. V lost 3 bases, J lost 3 bases, and 11 bases stayed unmatched. The germline gives CDR1 SEHNR, CDR2 FQNEAQ (reference sequence). DNA for the CDR3: TGTGCCAGCAGCTTTCGGACAGGCGGAGACCACTACGAGCAGTACTTC. Residues: CASSFRTGGDHYEQYF.

The CDR3 loop reads CASRKDRRPTEAFF. The CDR3 nucleotides are TGTGCCAGCAGAAAGGACAGGAGGCCCACTGAAGCTTTCTTT. V gene TRBV2 combines with J gene TRBJ1-1, with 7 positions matching TRBD1. Trimming at V came to 6 bases and at J to 4 bases, leaving 8 bases not matched to a gene. CDR3 length: 14 amino acids. In germline, CDR1 is SNHLY, CDR2 FYNNEI.

The V call is TRBV29-1, the J call TRBJ1-1, with D possibly TRBD1 on 5 matching bases. The germline V and J ends were trimmed by 7 bases and 3 bases, with 21 bases remaining between them. Germline lookup yields CDR1 SQVTM and CDR2 ANQGSEA. The CDR3 is 15 amino acids. CDR3 nucleotide sequence: TGCAGCGCCGATAGTTCTTCAGGGTCGTACACTGAAGCTTTCTTT. It encodes CSADSSSGSYTEAFF. The full variable domain, in which reference TRBV29-1 and TRBJ1-1 provide the parts outside the CDR3, is SAVISQKPSRDICQRGTSLTIQCQVDSQVTMMFWYRQQPGQSLTLIATANQGSEATYESGFVIDKFPISRPNLTFSTLTVSNMSPEDSSIYLCSADSSSGSYTEAFFGQGTRLTVV.

The chain carries TRBV7-9 and TRBJ2-5; D ambiguous. V was cut by 7 bases and J by 3 bases, with 15 bases left in between. The CDR3 totals 14 residues. Per germline, CDR1 SEHNR and CDR2 FQNEAQ (reference sequence). The CDR3 is CASNHPSAKETQYF. Here the CDR3 DNA reads TGTGCCAGCAACCACCCCTCCGCGAAAGAGACCCAGTACTTC. The full variable domain, rest sourced from reference TRBV7-9 and TRBJ2-5, is DTGVSQNPRHKITKRGQNVTFRCDPISEHNRLYWYRQTLGQGPEFLTYFQNEAQLEKSRLLSDRFSAERPKGSFSTLEIQRTEQGDSAMYLCASNHPSAKETQYFGPGTRLLVL.

The chain carries TRBV5-8 and TRBJ2-7; D is perhaps TRBD1 (6 bases). V was trimmed by 0 bases and J by 4 bases, leaving 11 bases between them. Per germline, CDR1 SGHTS and CDR2 YDEGEE. The CDR3 sequence is 14 residues long. CDR3 region: CASSLVGRGYEQYF. DNA of the CDR3: TGTGCCAGCAGCTTGGTTGGCAGGGGATACGAGCAGTACTTC.

The genes are TRBV7-2 and TRBJ2-1, with D unresolved. V shed 5 bases and J shed 0 bases, with 5 bases lying between them. CDR1 and CDR2 from the germline V gene are SGHTA and FQGNSA. This CDR3 region has 13 residues. The CDR3 nucleotides are TGTGCCAGCAGCCCGAGCTCCTACAATGAGCAGTTCTTC. It is translated as CASSPSSYNEQFF.

The chain combines TRBV5-4 with TRBJ1-2; D remains ambiguous. The V end lost 3 bases, the J end lost 8 bases, and 20 bases lay between the germline ends. The CDR3 runs 15 residues. The germline V gene encodes CDR1 SGHNT and CDR2 YYREEE (reference sequence). CDR3 in DNA: TGTGCCAGCAGCTCCCACTACGATTCACTATACGGCTACACCTTC. This sequence encodes CASSSHYDSLYGYTF. The full variable domain, in which reference TRBV5-4 and TRBJ1-2 provide the parts outside the CDR3, is ETGVTQSPTHLIKTRGQQVTLRCSSQSGHNTVSWYQQALGQGPQFIFQYYREEENGRGNFPPRFSGLQFPNYSSELNVNALELDDSALYLCASSSHYDSLYGYTFGSGTRLTVV.

J is TRBJ2-5 and V is TRBV7-9, with a possible D match to TRBD1 (5 bases). Trimming removed 5 bases at V and 2 bases at J, with 12 bases between. Germline CDR1 is SEHNR and CDR2 is FQNEAQ (reference sequence). There are 14 residues in the CDR3. The CDR3 DNA follows: TGTGCCAGCAGCCCGAGGACAACTCAAGAGACCCAGTACTTC. It yields the protein CASSPRTTQETQYF.

Comment on this clone: This sample also contains other DNA sequences that code for the same CDR3. This sequence joins TRBV5-1 and TRBJ2-5; D is uncertain. From germline, CDR1 is SGHRS and CDR2 YFSETQ. The CDR3 extends over 14 amino acids. Deletions cut 0 bases from V and 5 bases from J, with 11 bases between. The CDR3 sequence is CASSLAGRPETQYF. CDR3 coding DNA: TGCGCCAGCAGCTTGGCAGGCCGACCGGAGACCCAGTACTTC.

This clone has at least ten counts. The V gene is TRBV27, the J gene TRBJ2-6; 7 positions agree with TRBD1. CDR1 and CDR2 (germline): MNHEY, SMNVEV (reference sequence). With V trimmed by 4 bases and J by 2 bases, 8 bases remained unmatched. The CDR3 runs 17 residues. CDR3 amino acids: CASSWETGIAGANVLTF. CDR3 in DNA: TGTGCCAGCAGTTGGGAGACAGGGATCGCTGGGGCCAACGTCCTGACTTTC.

The rearrangement joins TRBV4-1 to TRBJ2-5; a weak D match, TRBD2 (5 bases). The CDR3 runs to 14 residues. Trimming took 4 bases from V and 5 from J, leaving 14 bases between them. Germline V gives CDR1 MGHRA, CDR2 YSYEKL. CDR3 bases: TGCGCCAGCAGCCGCGTCGGTGAGGGCGAGACCCAGTACTTC. This codes for CASSRVGEGETQYF.

The chain joins TRBV12-3 or TRBV12-4 to TRBJ1-2, with TRBD1 identical over 10 bases. Losses at the gene ends were 5 bases for V and 8 bases for J; bases not matched to a gene: 5. The CDR3 runs to 13 residues. DNA for the CDR3: TGTGCCAGCAGTACCCCGGGACAGGGGGGCTACACCTTC. Amino acid sequence: CASSTPGQGGYTF.

This chain uses TRBV19 with TRBJ1-5; 7 bases align to TRBD1. The ends lost 1 base at V and 6 bases at J; junction bases unmatched: 9. Looked up from germline, CDR1 is LNHDA and CDR2 is SQIVND (reference sequence). The CDR3 is 16 amino acids. CDR3 region: CASSIGRGRGGQPQHF. In DNA form, the CDR3 reads TGTGCCAGTAGTATAGGAAGGGGGCGCGGCGGTCAGCCCCAGCATTTT.